This record looks at one TCR beta chain sequence and its context. Different DNA sequences within this sample yield the same CDR3. These data belong to a study of blood T cell repertoires in COVID-19. The germline CDR1 and CDR2 sequences are SGHRS and YFSETQ. The V end lost 0 bases, the J end lost 7 bases, and 4 bases lay between the germline ends. This CDR3 is built from 11 residues. In the authors' methods: Estimation of nucleated cell counts relied on the amplification of reference gene primers. Sequencing used immunoSEQ multiplex PCR; TCRdb keeps in-frame clones, though not all of them. V and J calls and clone size are copied from that table; D and trimming were computed from the DNA. Among roughly 250,000 clones listed, around four fifths were seen once.

The V gene is TRBV5-1, the J gene TRBJ1-1, with no clear D. The sequenced sample was peripheral blood. This receptor was obtained from a man aged 45-65 years with acute or convalescent COVID-19. CDR3 nucleotides: TGCGCCAGCAGCTTGGGCGGTGAAGCTTTCTTT. This codes for CASSLGGEAFF. The whole variable domain, remainder taken from reference TRBV5-1 and TRBJ1-1, is KAGVTQTPRYLIKTRGQQVTLSCSPISGHRSVSWYQQTPGQGLQFLFEYFSETQRNKGNFPGRFSGRQFSNSRSEMNVSTLELGDSALYLCASSLGGEAFFGQGTRLTVV.